This T cell receptor beta chain was obtained from a study of blood T cell repertoires in COVID-19. The method was immunoSEQ multiplex PCR; TCRdb's version includes in-frame clones alone and lacks a portion of them. Of 90,000 to 100,000 clones in the sample, nearly 90% were seen once. CDR1 and CDR2 from the germline V gene are DFQATT and SNEGSKA (reference sequence). Germline trimming cut 3 bases from V and 5 bases from J; bases unmatched to any gene: 6. The CDR3 has 15 residues. The source is a man between 65 and 80 years old with acute or convalescent COVID-19. V is TRBV20-1 and J is TRBJ1-6; 8 nucleotides align to TRBD1. Sequencing was done on a sample of peripheral blood. The CDR3 DNA reads as TGCAGTGCTAGTAAGCAGGGGGCGAATAATTCACCCCTCCACTTT. Translation: CSASKQGANNSPLHF.